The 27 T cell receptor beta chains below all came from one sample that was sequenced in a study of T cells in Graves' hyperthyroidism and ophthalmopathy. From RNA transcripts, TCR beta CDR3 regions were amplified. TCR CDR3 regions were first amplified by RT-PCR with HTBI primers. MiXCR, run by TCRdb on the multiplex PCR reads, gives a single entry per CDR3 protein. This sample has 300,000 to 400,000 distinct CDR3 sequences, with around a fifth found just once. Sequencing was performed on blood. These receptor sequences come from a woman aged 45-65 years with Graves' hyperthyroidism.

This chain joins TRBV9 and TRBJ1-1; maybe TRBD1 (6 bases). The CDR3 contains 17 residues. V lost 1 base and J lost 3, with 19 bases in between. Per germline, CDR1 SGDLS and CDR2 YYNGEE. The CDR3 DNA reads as TGTGCCAGCAGCGTAACAGGGAGTGATTTGTGGGACACTGAAGCTTTCTTT. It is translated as CASSVTGSDLWDTEAFF.

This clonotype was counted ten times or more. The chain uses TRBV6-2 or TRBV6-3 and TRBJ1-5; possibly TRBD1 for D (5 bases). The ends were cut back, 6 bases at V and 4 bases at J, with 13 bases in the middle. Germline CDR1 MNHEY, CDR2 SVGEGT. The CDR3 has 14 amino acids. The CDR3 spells CASSRTGVNQPQHF. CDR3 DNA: TGTGCCAGCAGCCGTACGGGGGTGAATCAGCCCCAGCATTTT.

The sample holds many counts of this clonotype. The DNA for the CDR3 is TGTGCCACCTCGGACGGTAGCAATCAGCCCCAGCATTTT. This encodes CATSDGSNQPQHF. J is TRBJ1-5 and V is TRBV24-1; no definite D call. CDR3 size: 13 residues. V gave up 9 bases and J gave up 0 bases, with 8 bases separating them. CDR1 is KGHDR, CDR2 SFDVKD, per germline.

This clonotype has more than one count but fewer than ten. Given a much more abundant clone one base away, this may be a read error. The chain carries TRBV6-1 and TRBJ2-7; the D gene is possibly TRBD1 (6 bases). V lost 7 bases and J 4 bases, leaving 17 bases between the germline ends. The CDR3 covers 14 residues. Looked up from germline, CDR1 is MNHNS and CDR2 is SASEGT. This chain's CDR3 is CASIGGQPQYEQYF. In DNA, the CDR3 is TGTGCCAGCATTGGGGGACAACCTCAATACGAGCAGTACTTC.

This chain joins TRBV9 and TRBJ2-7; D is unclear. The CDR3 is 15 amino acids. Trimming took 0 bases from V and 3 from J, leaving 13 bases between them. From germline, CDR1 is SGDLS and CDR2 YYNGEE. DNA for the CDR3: TGTGCCAGCAGCGTAGGTATACGGAACGTCTACGAGCAGTACTTC. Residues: CASSVGIRNVYEQYF.

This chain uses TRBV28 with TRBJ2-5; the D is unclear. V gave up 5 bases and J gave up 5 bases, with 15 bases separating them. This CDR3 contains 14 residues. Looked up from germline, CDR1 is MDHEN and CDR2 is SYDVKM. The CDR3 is CASSRIHGRETQYF. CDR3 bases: TGTGCCAGCAGTCGAATACACGGACGTGAGACCCAGTACTTC.

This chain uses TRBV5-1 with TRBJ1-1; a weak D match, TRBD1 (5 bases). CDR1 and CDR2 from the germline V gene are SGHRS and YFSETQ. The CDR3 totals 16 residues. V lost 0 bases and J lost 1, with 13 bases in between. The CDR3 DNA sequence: TGCGCCAGCAGCTTGGATGGATTAGGGGCGAACACTGAAGCTTTCTTT. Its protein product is CASSLDGLGANTEAFF. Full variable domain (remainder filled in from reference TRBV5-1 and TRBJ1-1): KAGVTQTPRYLIKTRGQQVTLSCSPISGHRSVSWYQQTPGQGLQFLFEYFSETQRNKGNFPGRFSGRQFSNSRSEMNVSTLELGDSALYLCASSLDGLGANTEAFFGQGTRLTVV.

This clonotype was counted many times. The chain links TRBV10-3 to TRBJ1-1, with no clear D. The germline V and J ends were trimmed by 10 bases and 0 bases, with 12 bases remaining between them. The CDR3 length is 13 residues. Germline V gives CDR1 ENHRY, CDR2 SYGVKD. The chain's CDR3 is CANARQLNTEAFF. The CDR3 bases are TGTGCCAACGCTCGGCAGCTGAACACTGAAGCTTTCTTT.

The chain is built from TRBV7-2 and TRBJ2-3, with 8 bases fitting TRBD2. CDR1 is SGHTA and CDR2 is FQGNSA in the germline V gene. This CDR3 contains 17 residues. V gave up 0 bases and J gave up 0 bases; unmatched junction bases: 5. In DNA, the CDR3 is TGTGCCAGCAGCTTAGCCCTGTCTAGCGGGAGCACAGATACGCAGTATTTT. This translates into CASSLALSSGSTDTQYF. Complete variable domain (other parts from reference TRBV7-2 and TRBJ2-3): GAGVSQSPSNKVTEKGKDVELRCDPISGHTALYWYRQSLGQGLEFLIYFQGNSAPDKSGLPSDRFSAERTGGSVSTLTIQRTQQEDSAVYLCASSLALSSGSTDTQYFGPGTRLTVL.

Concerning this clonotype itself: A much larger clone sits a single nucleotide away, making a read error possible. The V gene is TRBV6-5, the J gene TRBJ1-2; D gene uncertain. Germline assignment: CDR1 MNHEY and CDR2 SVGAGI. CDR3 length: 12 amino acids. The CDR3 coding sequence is TGTGCCTGCAGTTACTCGACTTACGGCTACACCTTC. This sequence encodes CACSYSTYGYTF.

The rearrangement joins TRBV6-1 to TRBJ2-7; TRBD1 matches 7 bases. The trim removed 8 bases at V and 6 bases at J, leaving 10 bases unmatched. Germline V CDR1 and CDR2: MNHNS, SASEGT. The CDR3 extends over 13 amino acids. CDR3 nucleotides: TGTGCCAGCTCCCGACAGGGCGGGTCCGAGCAGTACTTC. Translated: CASSRQGGSEQYF.

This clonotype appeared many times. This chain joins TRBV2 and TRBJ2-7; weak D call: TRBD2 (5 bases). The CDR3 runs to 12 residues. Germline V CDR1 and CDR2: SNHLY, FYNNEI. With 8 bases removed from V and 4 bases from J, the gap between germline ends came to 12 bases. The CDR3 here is CASGGGIYEQYF. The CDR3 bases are TGTGCCAGCGGCGGAGGAATATACGAGCAGTACTTC.

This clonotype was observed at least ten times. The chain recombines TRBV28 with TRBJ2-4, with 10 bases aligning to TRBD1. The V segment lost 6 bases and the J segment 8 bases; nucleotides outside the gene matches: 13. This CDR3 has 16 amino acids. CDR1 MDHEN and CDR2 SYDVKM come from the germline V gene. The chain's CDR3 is CASSFSGTGERDIQYF. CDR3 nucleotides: TGTGCCAGCAGCTTTTCCGGGACAGGGGAGCGGGACATTCAGTACTTC.

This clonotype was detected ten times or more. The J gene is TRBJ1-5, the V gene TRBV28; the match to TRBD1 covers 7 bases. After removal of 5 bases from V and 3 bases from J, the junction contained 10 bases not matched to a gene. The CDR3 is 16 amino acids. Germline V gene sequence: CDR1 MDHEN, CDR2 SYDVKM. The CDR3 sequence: CASSTSGTANNQPQHF. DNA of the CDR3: TGTGCCAGCAGTACATCCGGGACAGCTAACAATCAGCCCCAGCATTTT.

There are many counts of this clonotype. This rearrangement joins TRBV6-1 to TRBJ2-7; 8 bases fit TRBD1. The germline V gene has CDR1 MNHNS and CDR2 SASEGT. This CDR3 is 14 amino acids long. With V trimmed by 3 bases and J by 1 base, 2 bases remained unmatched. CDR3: CASSDGQGSYEQYF. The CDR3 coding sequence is TGTGCCAGCAGTGACGGACAGGGATCCTACGAGCAGTACTTC.

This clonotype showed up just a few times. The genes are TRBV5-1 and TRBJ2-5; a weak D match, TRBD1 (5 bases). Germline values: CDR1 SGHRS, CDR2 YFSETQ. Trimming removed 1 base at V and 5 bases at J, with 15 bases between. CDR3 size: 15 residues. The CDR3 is CASSLSEQRGETQYF. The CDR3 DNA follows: TGCGCCAGCAGCTTGTCAGAACAAAGGGGTGAGACCCAGTACTTC.

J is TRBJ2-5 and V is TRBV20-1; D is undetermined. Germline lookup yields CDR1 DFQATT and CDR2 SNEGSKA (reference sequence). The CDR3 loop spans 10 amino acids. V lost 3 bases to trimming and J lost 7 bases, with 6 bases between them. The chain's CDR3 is CSARTGTQYF. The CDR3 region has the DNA TGCAGTGCTAGGACCGGGACCCAGTACTTC.

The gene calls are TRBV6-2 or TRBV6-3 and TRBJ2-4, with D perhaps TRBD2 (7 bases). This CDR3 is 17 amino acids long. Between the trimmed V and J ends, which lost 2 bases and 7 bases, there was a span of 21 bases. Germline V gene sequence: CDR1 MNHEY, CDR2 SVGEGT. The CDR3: CASSYDAQREGGNIQYF. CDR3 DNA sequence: TGTGCCAGCAGTTACGACGCTCAACGCGAGGGGGGGAACATTCAGTACTTC.

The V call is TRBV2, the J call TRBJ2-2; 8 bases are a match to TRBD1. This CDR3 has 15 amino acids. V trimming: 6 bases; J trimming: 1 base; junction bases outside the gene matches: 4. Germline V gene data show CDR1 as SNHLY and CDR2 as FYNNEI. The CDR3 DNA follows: TGTGCCAGCAGGGAAACAGGGGGGAACACCGGGGAGCTGTTTTTT. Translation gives CASRETGGNTGELFF.

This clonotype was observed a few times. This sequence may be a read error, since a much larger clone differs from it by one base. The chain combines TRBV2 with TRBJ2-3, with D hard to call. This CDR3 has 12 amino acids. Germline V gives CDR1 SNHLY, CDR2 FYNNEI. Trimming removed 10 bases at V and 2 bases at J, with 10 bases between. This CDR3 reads CANKAYTDTQYF. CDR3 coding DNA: TGTGCCAACAAAGCCTACACAGATACGCAGTATTTT.

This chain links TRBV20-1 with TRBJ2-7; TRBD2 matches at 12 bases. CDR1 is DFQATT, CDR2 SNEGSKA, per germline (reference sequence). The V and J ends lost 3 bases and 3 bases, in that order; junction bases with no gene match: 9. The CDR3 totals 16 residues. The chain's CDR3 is CSARGTSGREGYEQYF. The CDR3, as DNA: TGCAGTGCTAGGGGGACTAGCGGGCGCGAGGGCTACGAGCAGTACTTC.

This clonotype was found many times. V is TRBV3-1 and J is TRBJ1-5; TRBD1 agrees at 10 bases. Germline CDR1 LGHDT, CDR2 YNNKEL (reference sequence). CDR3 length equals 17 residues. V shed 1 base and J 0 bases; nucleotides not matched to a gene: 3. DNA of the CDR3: TGTGCCAGCAGCCAAGTGGACAGGGGGGTTAGCAATCAGCCCCAGCATTTT. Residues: CASSQVDRGVSNQPQHF.

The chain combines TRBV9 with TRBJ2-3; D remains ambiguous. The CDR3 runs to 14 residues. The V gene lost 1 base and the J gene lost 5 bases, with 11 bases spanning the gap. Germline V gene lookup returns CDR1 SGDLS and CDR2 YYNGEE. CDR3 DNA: TGTGCCAGCAGCGTATTCGGTCAGGAAGATACGCAGTATTTT. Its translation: CASSVFGQEDTQYF.

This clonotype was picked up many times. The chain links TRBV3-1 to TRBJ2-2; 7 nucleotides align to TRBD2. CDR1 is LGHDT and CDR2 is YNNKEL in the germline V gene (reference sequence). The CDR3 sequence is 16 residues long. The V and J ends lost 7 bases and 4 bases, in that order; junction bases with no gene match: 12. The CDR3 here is CASTGLPKKRTGELFF. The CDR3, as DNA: TGTGCCAGCACGGGACTACCCAAAAAACGCACCGGGGAGCTGTTTTTT.

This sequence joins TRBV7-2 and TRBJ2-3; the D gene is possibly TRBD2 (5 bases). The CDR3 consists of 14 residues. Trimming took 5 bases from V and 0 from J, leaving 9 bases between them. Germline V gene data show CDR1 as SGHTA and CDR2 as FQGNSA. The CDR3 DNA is TGTGCCAGCAGCCCGGACTGGAGCACAGATACGCAGTATTTT. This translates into CASSPDWSTDTQYF.

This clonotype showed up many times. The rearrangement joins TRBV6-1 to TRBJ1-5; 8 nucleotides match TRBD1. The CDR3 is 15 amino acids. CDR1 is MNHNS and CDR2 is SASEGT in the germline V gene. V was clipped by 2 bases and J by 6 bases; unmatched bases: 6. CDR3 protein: CASSEWSRGLQPQHF. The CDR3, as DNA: TGTGCCAGCAGTGAATGGAGCAGGGGGCTTCAGCCCCAGCATTTT.

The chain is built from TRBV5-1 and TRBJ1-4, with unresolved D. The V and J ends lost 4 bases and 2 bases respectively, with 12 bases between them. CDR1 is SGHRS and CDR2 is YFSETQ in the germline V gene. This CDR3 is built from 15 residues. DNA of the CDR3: TGCGCCAGCAGCGTAAGAGGGCTGACTAATGAAAAACTGTTTTTT. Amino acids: CASSVRGLTNEKLFF. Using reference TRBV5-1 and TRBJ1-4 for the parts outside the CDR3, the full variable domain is KAGVTQTPRYLIKTRGQQVTLSCSPISGHRSVSWYQQTPGQGLQFLFEYFSETQRNKGNFPGRFSGRQFSNSRSEMNVSTLELGDSALYLCASSVRGLTNEKLFFGSGTQLSVL.